The T cell receptor (beta chain) under discussion was sequenced for a study of T cell clonality in common variable immunodeficiency (dated by TCRdb to 2013 to 2016). Study-level results and caveats: Increased TCRbeta clonality was found in CVID subjects compared with healthy controls (t-test p = 0.018), with the increase being most characteristic of about a third of subjects. Correlations of repertoire features with clinical complications were constrained by heterogeneity among patients within the CVID cohort. CVID subjects shared fewer TCRbeta clones with each other than healthy controls did (p < 0.0001). Although equal DNA input was used, an average of approximately 82,000 unique sequences per sample was obtained for controls, compared with around 30,000 for CVID samples. According to the authors, finding the cause of the higher clonality in CVID would require sequencing the repertoires of T cell subpopulations. CVID TCRbeta sequences reportedly showed fewer deletions and N-nucleotide insertions and lacked highly modified clones with 13 or more V deletions.

This clone appeared many times. Its antigen specificity is not known. The CDR3 end falls 3 residues outside the read, so it is completed with the germline J gene. Both CVID patients and healthy controls were predominantly of Caucasian heritage. Heparinized peripheral whole blood samples of roughly 5 to 8.5 ml were obtained from each donor. Genomic DNA from adults with common variable immune deficiency (CVID) and from healthy adult controls was used to sequence TCRbeta CDR3 repertoires. The control group comprised about 22 healthy adult volunteers, roughly twelve female and roughly ten male, aged about 23 to 70 years with a mean age of approximately 30. Diluted blood was density-centrifuged over Hypaque 1077 or Ficoll-Paque to isolate peripheral blood mononuclear cells. Genomic DNA was obtained from unsorted mononuclear cells through either Qiagen column purification or a centrifugation-based method.

CDR1 MNHNS and CDR2 SASEGT are derived from the germline V gene. The CDR3 starts with the cysteine, ends with the phenylalanine, and has 15 residues. The DNA shown is the part of the CDR3 that was read: 36 bases, in frame from base 1. Trimming takes 2 bases off V and 2 bases off J; junction bases not matched to a gene: 3. Equivalent amounts of genomic DNA from CVID and control samples were used as sequencing input. For every sample, a 60 bp segment covering the rearranged TCRbeta CDR3 region was amplified and then sequenced. The immunoSEQ assay, a bias-corrected multiplex PCR combined with high-throughput sequencing, was used for TCRbeta amplification. In the paper's pipeline: Every unique nucleotide sequence was considered a clone and was annotated with V, D and J genes, copy number and frequency. Sequences were labeled productive if in frame, and non-productive if out of frame or containing stop codons. As previously described, clonality was calculated on the basis of Shannon's entropy. Mean CDR3 Kyte-Doolittle hydropathy was derived from the predicted amino acid sequences of productive clones. The R hclust function was used to hierarchically cluster scaled V gene usage with Manhattan distance and complete linkage. Sharing of clones by CDR3 amino acid sequence was evaluated by resampling 12 repertoires per group over 100 rounds. Repertoires were searched for 60 to 80 published EBV-specific and a few hundred published CMV-specific TCRbeta sequences. Two CVID samples yielding fewer than 10,000 sequences were excluded from analysis, leaving over 35 CVID repertoires. TCRdb re-hosts the immuneACCESS table, in-frame sequences only. Its copies lack some clones; in the studies checked, an unresolved V gene accounts for under half of them, and the cause for the rest is not known. V, J and clone size were drawn from that table, and D and trimming were deduced from the DNA. This sample has about 42,000 clones in the table, none counted a single time. About 3% of the sample belongs to the ten largest clones.

This receptor chain uses TRBV6-1 and TRBJ2-7; a stretch of 10 junction bases matches TRBD1. Sample: peripheral blood mononuclear cells. This TCR derives from a person between 18 and 75 years old in good health. The CDR3 protein is CASSEQGTGAYEQYF. The CDR3 DNA, read in part, is TGTGCCAGCAGTGAACAGGGGACAGGGGCCTACGAG.